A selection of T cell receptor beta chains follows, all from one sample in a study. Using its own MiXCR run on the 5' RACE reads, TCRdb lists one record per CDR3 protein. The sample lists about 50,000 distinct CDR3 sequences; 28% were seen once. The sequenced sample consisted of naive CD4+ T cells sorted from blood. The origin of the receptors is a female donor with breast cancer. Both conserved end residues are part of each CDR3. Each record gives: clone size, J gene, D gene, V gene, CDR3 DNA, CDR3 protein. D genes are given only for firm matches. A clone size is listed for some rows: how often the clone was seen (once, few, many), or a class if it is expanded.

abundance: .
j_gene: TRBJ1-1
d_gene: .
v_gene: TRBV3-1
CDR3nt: TGTGCCAGCAGCCAAGGGCACGATCGAACTGAAGCTTTCTTT
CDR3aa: CASSQGHDRTEAFF

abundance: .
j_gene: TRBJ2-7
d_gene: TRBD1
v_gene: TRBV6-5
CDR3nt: TGTGCCAGCAGTTACGGGACAGGTCTCGAGCAGTACTTC
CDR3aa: CASSYGTGLEQYF

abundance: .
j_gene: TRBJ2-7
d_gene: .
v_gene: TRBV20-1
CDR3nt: TGCAGTGCTAGGCCCGGGAGCTCCTCCTACGAGCAGTACTTC
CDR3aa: CSARPGSSSYEQYF

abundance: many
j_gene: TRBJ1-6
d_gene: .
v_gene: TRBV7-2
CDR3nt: TGTGCCAGCAGCTTAGATGCAGGGGCCCTCCACTTT
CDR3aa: CASSLDAGALHF

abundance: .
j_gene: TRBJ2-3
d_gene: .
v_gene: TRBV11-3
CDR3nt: TGTGCCAGCAGCTTAGACGGCCATACGCAGTATTTT
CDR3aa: CASSLDGHTQYF

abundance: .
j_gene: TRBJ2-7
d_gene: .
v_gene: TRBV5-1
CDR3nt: TGCGCCAGCAGCTTTTTGGACTTCCGTTACGAGCAGTACTTC
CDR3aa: CASSFLDFRYEQYF

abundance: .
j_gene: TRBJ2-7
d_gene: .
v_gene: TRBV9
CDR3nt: TGTGCCAGCAGCGTAGGAGGGTTCGGGAACGAGCAGTACTTC
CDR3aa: CASSVGGFGNEQYF

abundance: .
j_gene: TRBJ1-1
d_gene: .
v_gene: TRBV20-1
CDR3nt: TGCAGTGCTAGAGGAGGGCCAGTAGAAGCTTTCTTT
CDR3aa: CSARGGPVEAFF

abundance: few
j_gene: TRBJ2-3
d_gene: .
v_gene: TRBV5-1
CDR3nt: TGCGCCAGCAGGGAGGGAGCTAGCACAGATACGCAGTATTTT
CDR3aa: CASREGASTDTQYF

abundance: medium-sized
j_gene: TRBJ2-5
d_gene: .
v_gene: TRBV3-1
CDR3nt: TGTGCCAGCAGCCGCTCGACTCCGCAAGAGACCCAGTACTTC
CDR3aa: CASSRSTPQETQYF

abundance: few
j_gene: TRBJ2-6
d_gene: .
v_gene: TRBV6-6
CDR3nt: TGTGCCAGCAGTCCGAACGCCTCTCCTGGGGCCAACGTCCTGACTTTC
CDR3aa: CASSPNASPGANVLTF

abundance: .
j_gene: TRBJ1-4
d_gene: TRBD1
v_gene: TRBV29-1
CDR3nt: TGCAGCGTACGTCGACAGGGAGGGCGTGAAAAACTGTTTTTT
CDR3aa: CSVRRQGGREKLFF

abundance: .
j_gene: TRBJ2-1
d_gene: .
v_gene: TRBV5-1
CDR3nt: TGCGCCAGCAGTGCGTCGGAGGTCTACAATGAGCAGTTCTTC
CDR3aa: CASSASEVYNEQFF

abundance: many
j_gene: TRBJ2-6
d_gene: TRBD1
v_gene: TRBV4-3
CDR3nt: TGCGCCAGCAGCCAAGTTGGTGGGACAGGCGATATCTCTGGGGCCAACGTCCTGACTTTC
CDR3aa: CASSQVGGTGDISGANVLTF

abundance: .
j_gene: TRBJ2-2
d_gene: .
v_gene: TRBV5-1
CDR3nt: TGCGCCAGCAGACCCATATCAGGGTCCGGGGAGCTGTTTTTT
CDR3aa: CASRPISGSGELFF

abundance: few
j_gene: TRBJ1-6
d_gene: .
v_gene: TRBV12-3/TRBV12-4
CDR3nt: TGTGCCAGCAGCCAGGCCGGCAGTTCACCCCTCCACTTT
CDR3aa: CASSQAGSSPLHF

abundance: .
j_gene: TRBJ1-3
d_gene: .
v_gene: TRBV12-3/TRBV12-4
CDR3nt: TGTACCAGCAGTTTGGGCAGTCTCAGTCATTTT
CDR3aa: CTSSLGSLSHF

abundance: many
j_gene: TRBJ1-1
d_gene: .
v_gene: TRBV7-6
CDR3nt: TGTGCCAGCCAAAGGCTGCCCGGGACGTTAATGAACACTGAAGCTTTCTTT
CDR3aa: CASQRLPGTLMNTEAFF

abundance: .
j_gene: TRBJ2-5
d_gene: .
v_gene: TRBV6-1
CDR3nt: TGTGCCAGCACCAGTAGCTTTCAAGAGACCCAGTACTTC
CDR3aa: CASTSSFQETQYF

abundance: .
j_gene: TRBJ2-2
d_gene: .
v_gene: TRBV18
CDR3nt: TGTGCCAGCTCACCACCGTCTAGCGCCACCGGGGAGCTGTTTTTT
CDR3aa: CASSPPSSATGELFF

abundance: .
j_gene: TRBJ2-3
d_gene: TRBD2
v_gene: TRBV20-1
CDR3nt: TGCAGTGCTAGTAAACCGGGACTAGCGAAGGTTGGGGATACGCAGTATTTT
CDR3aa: CSASKPGLAKVGDTQYF

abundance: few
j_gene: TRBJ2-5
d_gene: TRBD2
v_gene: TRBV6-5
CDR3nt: TGTGCCAGCAGGCCAGAAGTAGGGCCTAGCGGGGGGGATATTGGAGAGACCCAGTACTTC
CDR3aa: CASRPEVGPSGGDIGETQYF

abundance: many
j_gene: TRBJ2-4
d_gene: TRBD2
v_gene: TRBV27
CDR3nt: TGTGCCAGCAGCCCCGGACTAGCGGGGGTCCGGGGAGCCAAAAACATTCAGTACTTC
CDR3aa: CASSPGLAGVRGAKNIQYF

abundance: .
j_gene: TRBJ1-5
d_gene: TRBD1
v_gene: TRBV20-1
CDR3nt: TGCAGTGCCTCCCGCGGGGACAGGGACGGGGTGAGCAATCAGCCCCGGCATTTT
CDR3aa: CSASRGDRDGVSNQPRHF

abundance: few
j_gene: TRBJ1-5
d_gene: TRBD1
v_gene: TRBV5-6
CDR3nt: TGTGCCAGCAGCTTTTACAGGGGTAATCAGCCCCAGCATTTT
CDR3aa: CASSFYRGNQPQHF

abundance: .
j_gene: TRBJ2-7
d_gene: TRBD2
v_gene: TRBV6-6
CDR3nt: TGTGCCAGCAGTTACCCTAGCGGAGGGAGCTCCTACGAGCGGTACTTC
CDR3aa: CASSYPSGGSSYERYF

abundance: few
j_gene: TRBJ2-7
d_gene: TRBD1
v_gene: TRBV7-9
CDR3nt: TGTGCCAGCAGCTCCTCGGGACAGTACTACGAGCAGTACTTC
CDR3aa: CASSSSGQYYEQYF

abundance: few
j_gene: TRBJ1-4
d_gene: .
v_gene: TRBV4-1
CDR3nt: TGCGCCAGCAGCACCCCAGGGGCCCGGGACAAGCGTGAGGGGCGTGAAAAACTGTTTTTT
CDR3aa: CASSTPGARDKREGREKLFF

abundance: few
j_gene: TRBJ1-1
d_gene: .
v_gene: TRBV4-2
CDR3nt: TGTGCCAGCAGCCAGGATGGAAATTTACGGGGCACTGAAGCTTTCTTT
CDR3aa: CASSQDGNLRGTEAFF

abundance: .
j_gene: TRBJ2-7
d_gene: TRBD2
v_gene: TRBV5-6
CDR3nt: TGTGCCAGCAGCTTGGCCAGCGGGGGTTTCTCCTACGAGCAGTACTTC
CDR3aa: CASSLASGGFSYEQYF

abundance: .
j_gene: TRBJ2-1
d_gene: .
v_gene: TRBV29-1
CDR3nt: TGCAGCGTTGGCCAAGATCCCTACAATGAGCAGTTCTTC
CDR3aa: CSVGQDPYNEQFF

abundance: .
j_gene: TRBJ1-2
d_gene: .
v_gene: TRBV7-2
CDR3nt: TGTGCCAGCAGCTTAGATCCGGCAGCTAACTATGGCTACACCTTC
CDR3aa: CASSLDPAANYGYTF

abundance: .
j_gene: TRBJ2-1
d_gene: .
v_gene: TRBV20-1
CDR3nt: TGCAGTGCGCGAAGGTCCTCCTACAATGAGCAGTTCTTC
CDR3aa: CSARRSSYNEQFF

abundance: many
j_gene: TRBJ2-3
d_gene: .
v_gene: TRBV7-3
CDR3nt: TGTGCCAGCAGCCAGGGCGCCGACAGCCCAGCCGATACGCAGTATTTT
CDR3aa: CASSQGADSPADTQYF

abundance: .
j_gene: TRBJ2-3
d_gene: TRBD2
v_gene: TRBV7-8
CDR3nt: TGTGCCAGCAGCTTAGTACCGAGCGGGACGGCAGATACGCAGTATTTT
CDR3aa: CASSLVPSGTADTQYF

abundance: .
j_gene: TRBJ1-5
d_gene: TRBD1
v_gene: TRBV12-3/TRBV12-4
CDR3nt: TGTGCCAGCAGTCGGGACAGTCTAAGCAATCAGCCCCAGCATTTT
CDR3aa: CASSRDSLSNQPQHF

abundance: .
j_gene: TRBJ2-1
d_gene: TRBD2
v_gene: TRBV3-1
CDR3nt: TGTGCCAGCAGCCAAGATTGGGAGGGGCCGAGCTCCTACAATGAGCAGTTCTTC
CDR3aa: CASSQDWEGPSSYNEQFF

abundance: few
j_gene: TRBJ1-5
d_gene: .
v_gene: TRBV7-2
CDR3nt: TGTGCCAGCAGCCAATTTAGCAATCAGCCCCAGCATTTT
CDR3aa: CASSQFSNQPQHF

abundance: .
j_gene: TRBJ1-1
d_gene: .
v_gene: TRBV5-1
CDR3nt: TGCGCCAGCAGCCACAGGGTGGGGAACACTGAAGCTTTCTTT
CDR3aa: CASSHRVGNTEAFF

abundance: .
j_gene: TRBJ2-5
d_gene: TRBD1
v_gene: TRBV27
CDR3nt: TGTGCCAGCAGTTTATATTGGGGGTCTGCCGGGACAGACGACCAAGAGACCCAGTACTTC
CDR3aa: CASSLYWGSAGTDDQETQYF

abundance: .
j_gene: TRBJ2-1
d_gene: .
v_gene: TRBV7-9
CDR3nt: TGTGCCAGCAGCTTGGGTGGGTCGTTTCCCAATGAGCAGTTCTTC
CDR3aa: CASSLGGSFPNEQFF

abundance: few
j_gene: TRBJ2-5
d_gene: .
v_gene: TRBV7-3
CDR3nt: TGTGCCAGCAGCGAACAGAGCGGCGCCCAAGAGACCCAGTACTTC
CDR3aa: CASSEQSGAQETQYF

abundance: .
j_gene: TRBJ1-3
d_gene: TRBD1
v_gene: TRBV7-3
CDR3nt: TGTGCCAGCAGCAAAACAGGGGGCGGAAACACCATATATTTT
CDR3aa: CASSKTGGGNTIYF

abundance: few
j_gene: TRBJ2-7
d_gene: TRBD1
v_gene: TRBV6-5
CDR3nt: TGTGCCAGCAGTTACGACAGGGGGGATTACGAGCAGTACTTC
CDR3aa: CASSYDRGDYEQYF

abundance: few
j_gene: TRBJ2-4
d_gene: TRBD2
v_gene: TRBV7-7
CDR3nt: TGTGCTATCGTAGTAGCGGGGGCCCTAGCCAAAAACATTCAGTACTTC
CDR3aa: CAIVVAGALAKNIQYF

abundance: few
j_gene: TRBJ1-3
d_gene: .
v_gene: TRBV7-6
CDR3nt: TGTGCCAGCAGCTTATCCGGGGGATCTGGAAACACCATATATTTT
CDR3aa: CASSLSGGSGNTIYF

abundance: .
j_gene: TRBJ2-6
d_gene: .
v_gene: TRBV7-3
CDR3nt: TGTGCCAGCAGCTTATACAGGGCTGGGGCCAACGTCCTGACTTTC
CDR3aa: CASSLYRAGANVLTF

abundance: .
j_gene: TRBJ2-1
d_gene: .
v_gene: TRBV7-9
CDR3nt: TGTGCCAGCAGCTTACGTTTCAGCTCCTACAATGAGCAGTTCTTC
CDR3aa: CASSLRFSSYNEQFF

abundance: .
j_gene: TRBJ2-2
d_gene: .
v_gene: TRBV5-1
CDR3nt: TGCGCCAGCAGCAGGGAGGTGAACACCGGGGAGCTGTTTTTT
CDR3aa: CASSREVNTGELFF

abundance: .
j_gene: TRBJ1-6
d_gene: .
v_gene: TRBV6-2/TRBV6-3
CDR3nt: TGTGCCAGCAGGCCCCGGCAGGGAGACAATTCACCCCTCCACTTT
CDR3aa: CASRPRQGDNSPLHF

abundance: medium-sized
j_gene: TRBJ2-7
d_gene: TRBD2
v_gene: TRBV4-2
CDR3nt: TGTGCCAGCAGCCAAGAAATCGGACTAGCCTCCTACGAGCAGTACTTC
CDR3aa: CASSQEIGLASYEQYF

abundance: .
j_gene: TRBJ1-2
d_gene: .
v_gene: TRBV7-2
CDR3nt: TGTGCCAGCACCCCAGGTCCAGGGGACTATGGCTACACCTTC
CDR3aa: CASTPGPGDYGYTF